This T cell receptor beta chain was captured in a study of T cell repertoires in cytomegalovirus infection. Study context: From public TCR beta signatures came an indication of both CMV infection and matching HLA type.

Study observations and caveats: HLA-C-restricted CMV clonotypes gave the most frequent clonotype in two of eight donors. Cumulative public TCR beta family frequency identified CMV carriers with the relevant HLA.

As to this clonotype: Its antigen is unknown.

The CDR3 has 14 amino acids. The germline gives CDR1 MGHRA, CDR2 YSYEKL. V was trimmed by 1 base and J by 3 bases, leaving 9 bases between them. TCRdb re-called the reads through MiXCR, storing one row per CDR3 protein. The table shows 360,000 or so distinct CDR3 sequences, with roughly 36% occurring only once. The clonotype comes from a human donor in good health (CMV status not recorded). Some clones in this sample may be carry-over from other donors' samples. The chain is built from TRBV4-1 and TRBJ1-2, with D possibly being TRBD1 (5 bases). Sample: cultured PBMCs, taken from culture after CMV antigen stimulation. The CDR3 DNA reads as TGCGCCAGCAGCCAAGGCCCGACAGACTATGGCTACACCTTC. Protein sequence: CASSQGPTDYGYTF.